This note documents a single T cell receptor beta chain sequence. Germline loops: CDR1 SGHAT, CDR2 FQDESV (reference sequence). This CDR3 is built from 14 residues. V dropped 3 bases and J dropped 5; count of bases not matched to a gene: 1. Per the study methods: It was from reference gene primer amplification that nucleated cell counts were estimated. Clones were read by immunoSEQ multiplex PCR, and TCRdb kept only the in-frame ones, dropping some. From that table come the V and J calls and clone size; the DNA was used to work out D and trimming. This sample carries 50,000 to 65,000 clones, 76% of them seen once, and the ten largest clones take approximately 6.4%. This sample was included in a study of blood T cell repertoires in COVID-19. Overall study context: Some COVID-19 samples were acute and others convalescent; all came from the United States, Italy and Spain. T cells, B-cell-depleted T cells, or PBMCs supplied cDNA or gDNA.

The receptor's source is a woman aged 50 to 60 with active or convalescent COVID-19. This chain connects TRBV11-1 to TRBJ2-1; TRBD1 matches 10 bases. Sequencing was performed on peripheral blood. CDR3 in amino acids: CASSFGTGDNEQFF. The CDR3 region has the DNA TGTGCCAGCAGCTTCGGGACAGGGGACAATGAGCAGTTCTTC.